The T cell receptor beta chain under discussion was sequenced for a study of CD8 T cells in ankylosing spondylitis. Study-wide points: From matched ankylosing spondylitis synovial fluid, disease-linked clones were reportedly recovered at significantly enriched levels. Disease-linked clones were found to be CD8+ and relatively rare in peripheral blood. Reports of some motif variants in reactive arthritis synovial fluid and blood predate this one. A TCR beta motif made of about eight highly homologous variants seemed typical of ankylosing spondylitis blood.

Per the germline V gene, CDR1 is SGHTA and CDR2 is FQGNSA. This CDR3 is built from 14 residues. TCRdb processed the 5' RACE reads anew with MiXCR; each CDR3 protein has one entry. The sample contains about 800,000 distinct CDR3 sequences, roughly 10% of which appear only once. This clonotype was observed a handful of times. As yet, its antigen is unknown. At one end the junction does not follow the germline gene, possibly because of a read error. The clonotype originates from a male donor with ankylosing spondylitis. The chain joins TRBV7-2 to TRBJ2-1; D is perhaps TRBD2 (6 bases). The source material was blood, either unsorted or a sorted T cell fraction (not recorded which). As DNA, the CDR3 is TGTGCCAGCAGCATAGCGGTCTCCTACAATGAGCAGTTCTTC. Translation: CASSIAVSYNEQFF. Supplemented by reference TRBV7-2 and TRBJ2-1, the full variable domain reads GAGVSQSPSNKVTEKGKDVELRCDPISGHTALYWYRQSLGQGLEFLIYFQGNSAPDKSGLPSDRFSAERTGGSVSTLTIQRTQQEDSAVYLCASSIAVSYNEQFFGPGTRLTVL.